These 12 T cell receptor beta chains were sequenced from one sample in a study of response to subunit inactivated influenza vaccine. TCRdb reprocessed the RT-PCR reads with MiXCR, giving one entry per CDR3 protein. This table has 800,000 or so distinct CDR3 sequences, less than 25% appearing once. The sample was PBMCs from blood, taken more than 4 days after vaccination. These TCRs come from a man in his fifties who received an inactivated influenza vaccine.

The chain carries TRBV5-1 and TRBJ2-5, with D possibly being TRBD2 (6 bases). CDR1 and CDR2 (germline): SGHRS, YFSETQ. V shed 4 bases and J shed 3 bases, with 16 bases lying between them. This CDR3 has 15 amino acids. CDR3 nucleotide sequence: TGCGCCAGCAGCCTGCGGGGCCTTACGGAAGAGACCCAGTACTTC. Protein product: CASSLRGLTEETQYF.

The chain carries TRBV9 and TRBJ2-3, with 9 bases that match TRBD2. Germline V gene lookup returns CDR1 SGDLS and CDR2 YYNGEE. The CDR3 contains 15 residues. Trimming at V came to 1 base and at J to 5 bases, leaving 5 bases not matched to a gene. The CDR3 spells CASSVRTSAQDTQYF. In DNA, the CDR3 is TGTGCCAGCAGCGTAAGGACTAGCGCTCAAGATACGCAGTATTTT.

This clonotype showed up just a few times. The CDR3 nucleotides are TGTGCCAGTAGTGCGGGACACTTGTCCTACGAGCAGTACTTC. This gives the protein CASSAGHLSYEQYF. This chain links TRBV19 with TRBJ2-7, with D perhaps matching TRBD1 or TRBD2 (6 bases each). The CDR3 is 14 amino acids. The ends were cut back, 5 bases at V and 1 base at J, with 12 bases in the middle. The germline CDR1 and CDR2 sequences are LNHDA and SQIVND (reference sequence).

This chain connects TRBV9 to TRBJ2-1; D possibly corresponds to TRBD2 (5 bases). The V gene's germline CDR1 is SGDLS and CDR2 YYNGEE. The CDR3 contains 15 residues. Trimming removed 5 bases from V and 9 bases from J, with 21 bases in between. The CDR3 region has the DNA TGTGCCAGCAGTGATACTAGTTTGGATTACGGTGAGCAGTTCTTC. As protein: CASSDTSLDYGEQFF.

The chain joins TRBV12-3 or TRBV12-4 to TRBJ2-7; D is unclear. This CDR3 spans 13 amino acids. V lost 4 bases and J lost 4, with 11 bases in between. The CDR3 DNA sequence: TGTGCCAGCAGTTATGACATTTGGTACGAGCAGTACTTC. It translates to CASSYDIWYEQYF.

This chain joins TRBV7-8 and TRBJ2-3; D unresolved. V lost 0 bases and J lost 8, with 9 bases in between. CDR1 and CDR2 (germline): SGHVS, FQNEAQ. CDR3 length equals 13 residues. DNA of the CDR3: TGTGCCAGCAGCTTAGCGCAAGAGCTTACGCAGTATTTT. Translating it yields CASSLAQELTQYF.

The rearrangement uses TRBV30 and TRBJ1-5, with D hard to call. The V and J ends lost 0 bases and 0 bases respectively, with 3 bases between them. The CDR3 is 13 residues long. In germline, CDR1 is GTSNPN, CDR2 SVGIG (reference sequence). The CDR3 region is CAWSVNSNQPQHF. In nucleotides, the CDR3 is TGTGCCTGGAGTGTTAATAGCAATCAGCCCCAGCATTTT. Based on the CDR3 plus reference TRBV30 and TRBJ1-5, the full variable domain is SQTIHQWPATLVQPVGSPLSLECTVEGTSNPNLYWYRQAAGRGLQLLFYSVGIGQISSEVPQNLSASRPQDRQFILSSKKLLLSDSGFYLCAWSVNSNQPQHFGDGTRLSIL.

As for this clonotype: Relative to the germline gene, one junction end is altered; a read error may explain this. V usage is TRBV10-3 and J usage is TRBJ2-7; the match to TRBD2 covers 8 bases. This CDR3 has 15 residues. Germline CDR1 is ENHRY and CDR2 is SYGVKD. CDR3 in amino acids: CANSESGGDIDEQYF. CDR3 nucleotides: TGTGCCAACAGTGAGTCGGGGGGGGATATCGACGAGCAGTACTTC.

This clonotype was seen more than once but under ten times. The CDR3 region is CASSESGRPGETQYF. The CDR3, as DNA: TGTGCCAGCAGTGAATCAGGACGGCCCGGGGAGACCCAGTACTTC. The rearrangement uses TRBV25-1 and TRBJ2-5; no definite D call. Germline values: CDR1 MGHDK, CDR2 SYGVNS. V gave up 1 base and J gave up 5 bases, with 14 bases separating them. The length of the CDR3 is 15 residues.

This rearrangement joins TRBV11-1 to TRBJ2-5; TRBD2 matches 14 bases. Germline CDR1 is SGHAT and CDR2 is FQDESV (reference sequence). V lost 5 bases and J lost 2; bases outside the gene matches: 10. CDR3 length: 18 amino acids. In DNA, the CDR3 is TGTGCCAGCAGCCAGCCGACTAGCGGGGGGGCCGGGCAAGAGACCCAGTACTTC. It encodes CASSQPTSGGAGQETQYF.

CDR3 in amino acids: CASSLRPQGSGNTIYF. The CDR3 bases are TGTGCCAGCAGCTTGAGGCCACAGGGGTCTGGAAACACCATATATTTT. The chain employs TRBV7-2 and TRBJ1-3; 7 nucleotides line up with TRBD1. Germline-derived CDR1 and CDR2 are SGHTA and FQGNSA. The V and J ends lost 3 bases and 1 base, in that order; junction bases with no gene match: 6. This CDR3 region has 16 residues.

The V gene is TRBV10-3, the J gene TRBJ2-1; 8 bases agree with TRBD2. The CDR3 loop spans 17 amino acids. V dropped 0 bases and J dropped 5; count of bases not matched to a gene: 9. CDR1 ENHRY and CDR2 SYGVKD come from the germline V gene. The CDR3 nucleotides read TGTGCCATCAGTGAGTCCCGGGGGGGCCTTAGAGACAATGAGCAGTTCTTC. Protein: CAISESRGGLRDNEQFF.